This record concerns one TCR beta chain sequence. These data come from a study of cytomegalovirus exposure and HLA in healthy donors. The germline V gene has CDR1 SNHLY and CDR2 FYNNEI. The CDR3 extends over 15 amino acids. Trimming cost V 3 bases and J 3 bases; bases outside gene matches: 2. With 60 Vbeta and 13 Jbeta primers, the PCR was carried out. Clones were sequenced by immunoSEQ multiplex PCR, and TCRdb holds only the in-frame ones, with some missing. The sample lists 150,000 to 200,000 clones; 82% were seen once. This sequence joins TRBV2 and TRBJ2-2; 9 positions agree with TRBD2. The sample consisted of PBMCs. The receptor was derived from a girl aged 2 to 9 in good health and CMV-seropositive. This chain's CDR3 is CASSDWTSDTGELFF. As DNA, the CDR3 is TGTGCCAGCAGTGATTGGACTAGCGACACCGGGGAGCTGTTTTTT.